Below are 2 T cell receptor beta chains sequenced from a single sample in a study of blood T cell repertoires in COVID-19. Clones were sequenced by immunoSEQ multiplex PCR, and TCRdb holds only the in-frame ones, with some missing. The sample yields around 200,000 clones, roughly 89% seen once. Source material: PBMCs or T cells enriched from blood (not recorded which). Receptors originate from a man aged 18 to 30 with acute COVID-19.

A few counts support this clone. V usage is TRBV6-5 and J usage is TRBJ1-2; perhaps TRBD1 as D (5 bases). Germline CDR1 and CDR2: MNHEY and SVGAGI. The ends were cut back, 7 bases at V and 11 bases at J, with 23 bases in the middle. The CDR3 is 14 residues long. CDR3 protein: CASTPPPDGGKYTF. The CDR3 bases are TGTGCCAGCACGCCGCCCCCGGACGGGGGGAAATACACCTTC.

J is TRBJ1-1 and V is TRBV27, with D unresolved. CDR3 size: 14 residues. Germline CDR1 and CDR2: MNHEY and SMNVEV (reference sequence). V was pared by 3 bases and J by 0 bases, with 8 bases between. In nucleotides, the CDR3 is TGTGCCAGCAGTTTCGGTCATATGAACACTGAAGCTTTCTTT. As protein: CASSFGHMNTEAFF.